This TCR beta chain originates from a study of early T cells in non-severe SARS-CoV-2 infection (dated by TCRdb to the early 2020s). Study-wide context: Because TCR sequencing was done on bulk RNA from unsorted whole blood, the alpha and beta chains could not be paired.

With respect to this clonotype: Its antigen target is currently unknown. Base quality data are lacking; no much larger clone is found one base away.

The CDR3 measures 13 amino acids from cysteine to phenylalanine. The retained sequence is limited to the CDR3, 39 bases, with the frame set at the first base. Based on the germline V gene, the CDR1 and CDR2 sequences are SGHVS and FQNEAQ. The germline V end is reduced by 6 bases and the J end by 6 bases; junction bases left unmatched: 8. A case-control design nested within a healthcare worker cohort in London, UK, was used, with weekly nasopharyngeal swab PCR tests and blood sampling performed. Between 23 and 31 March 2020, the week of the UK lockdown, healthcare workers were enrolled and then followed up weekly for as long as 16 weeks. Libraries were built with 5' RACE. The instrument given in TCRdb is NextSeq 500. In the TCR library protocol, unique molecular identifiers were attached to individual cDNA molecules to correct for PCR bias and sequencing error. Both TCR alpha and beta chains were sequenced, and tight co-correlation was observed between alpha and beta sequence abundances in each sample. In the paper's pipeline: Decombinator V4 was used to perform V gene, J gene and CDR3 annotation of TCR sequences. TCRs were defined as expanded if a significant change between any two time points was detected under a Poisson model with p below 0.0001. TCR abundances were normalised to the total number of TCRs sequenced in each sample and reported as counts per million. MAIT TCRs were defined by TRAV1-2 paired with TRAJ12, TRAJ20 or TRAJ33, and iNKT TCRs by TRAV10 paired with TRAJ18. VDJdb, accessed 1 November 2021, was searched for CMV, EBV and SARS-CoV-2 annotated TCRs, excluding TCRs annotated for multiple antigens. TCRdb reprocessed the public reads (quality trimming at Q25 with fastp, clone calling with MiXCR) and kept in-frame beta chains. Rows merge per CDR3 protein into single entries with the most common DNA and genes. TCRdb assigned the V and J calls; the authors' analysis was not used. The sample table shows just under 65,000 distinct CDR3 sequences, and around 6.5% are seen once. The top ten hold 3% to 3.5% of the sample.

On the study overall, not on this receptor specifically: VDJdb matching was skewed toward anti-spike CD8 responses and likely underestimated virus-specific expansions by missing private and CD4 specificities.

The chain was built from TRBV7-8 and TRBJ2-7; 7 bases in the junction line up with TRBD2. This TCR came from an adult who was a healthcare worker with PCR-confirmed SARS-CoV-2 infection or an uninfected control (not recorded which). Sequencing used whole blood, obtained at baseline. The CDR3 region has the sequence CASSYVPGGEQYF. The sequenced DNA: TGTGCCAGCAGTTACGTCCCGGGGGGCGAGCAGTACTTC.